This TCR beta chain was observed in a study of T cells after yellow fever vaccination (dated by TCRdb to the late 2010s). Looking at the study overall: The SMART-Seq v4 Ultra Low Input RNA kit was used to prepare libraries from fractions with low cell numbers. Blood samples were taken at several timepoints before and after primary and secondary immunization, and bulk PBMC replicates and cell subsets were isolated. Two healthy male donors made up the cohort, one aged 18 to 30 years and the other aged 30 to 40 years. To follow T-cell clones before and after both primary and booster YFV17D yellow fever vaccination, bulk TCR alpha and beta repertoires underwent longitudinal sequencing.

Overall study results and their limits: Compared with the primary T-cell response, the secondary T-cell response was weaker but faster, peaking on day 5 rather than day 15. A small fraction of clonotypes showed up in both the CD4 and CD8 compartments, probably as a result of convergent recombination. After the booster, most of the clones that had expanded following primary vaccination were detected again (approximately 96% of CD4 and more than 85% of CD8), which suggests that memory was broadly maintained. Because only a couple of donors were included in the study, the extent to which the findings can be generalized is limited. Computational filtering was required because FACS-sorted repertoires could contain abundant contaminating clonotypes from the bulk population.

The label giving this sample's treatment or condition can be read as: live attenuated yellow fever vaccine strain. At each blood-draw timepoint, two biological replicates of bulk PBMCs were collected. A standard Ficoll-Paque protocol was used to isolate PBMCs from peripheral blood. TriZol was used to extract RNA from bulk PBMCs, from CD4 and CD8 fractions, and from dextramer-positive and dextramer-negative fractions. This clonotype was picked up a small number of times. What this receptor recognizes is not known. No base qualities exist here, and no much larger clone lies one base off it. The CDR3 measures 14 amino acids from cysteine to phenylalanine. CDR3 DNA only is kept here, 42 bases in frame from base 1. The junction shows trimming of 3 bases on V and 7 bases on J, plus 16 bases between the germline ends. The germline V gene (reference sequence) provides CDR1 DFQATT and CDR2 SNEGSKA. TCR cDNA was made using 5'RACE template switching, a step that added a universal primer site and unique molecular identifiers. Priming for cDNA synthesis came from both the TCR alpha and TCR beta constant segments. Libraries were amplified in two PCR steps, with sample barcodes and sequencing adapters added in the second step. Sequencing of libraries was performed on Illumina HiSeq 2500 (2x100 bp) or NovaSeq (2x150 bp). For the original study's pipeline: MIGEC handled demultiplexing of reads and collapsing into UMI consensus sequences, while MiXCR performed V(D)J alignment. Clonotypes responding to the vaccine were identified with edgeR on replicate PBMC samples, with the criteria of FDR below 0.01 and a log2 fold change above 5 up to day 15. CD4 or CD8 identity was assigned to each bulk clonotype according to whether the clonotype was present at higher abundance in the sequenced CD4 repertoire or the sequenced CD8 repertoire. The raw public reads went through TCRdb reprocessing: fastp at Q25, MiXCR clone calling, in-frame beta chains kept. Rows with one shared CDR3 protein collapse into an entry with the most common genes and DNA. TCRdb's processing, not the study's, gives the V and J calls here. This sample is represented by about 340,000 distinct CDR3 sequences; over 8% of them were singletons. The ten largest clones capture roughly 18% of the sample.

The sequence is built from TRBV20-1 and TRBJ2-1; the D segment could be TRBD1, given 6 matching bases. The specimen was PBMCs, collected on the day of the first yellow fever vaccination. This clonotype was obtained from a man between 18 and 29 years old who received the YFV17D yellow fever vaccine. The encoded CDR3 is CSASQDSLGNEQFF. The DNA sequence is as follows: TGCAGTGCTAGCCAGGACAGCCTCGGGAATGAGCAGTTCTTC.